This note documents a single TCR beta chain sequence. The record originates from a study of regulatory T cells in long-lasting Graves disease. The ends lost 4 bases at V and 9 bases at J; junction bases unmatched: 11. The germline gives CDR1 SGHDT, CDR2 YYEEEE. The CDR3 runs to 15 residues. Arm-PCR of CDR3 regions with iRepertoire HTBI primers generated TCR beta libraries. In the original analysis: The identification of 50 to 65 TRBV and approximately 15 TRBJ segments was made across samples. TCRdb passed the multiplex PCR reads through MiXCR, listing each CDR3 protein once. The V and J calls follow TCRdb's processing rather than the paper's. The data hold some 490,000 distinct CDR3 sequences, with about 12% observed a single time. As for time point: newly diagnosed GD, antithyroid drugs for less than 3 months. PBMC RNA served as the TCR library source. This sample was shared with a second study, whose subject was T cells in Graves' hyperthyroidism and ophthalmopathy. That report adds: Hyperthyroidism was newly diagnosed in patients aged 18 to 65 (duration under 2 months). Among thyroid clonotypes expanded above 0.001, most also appeared in blood.

The receptor's source is a woman aged 25 to 39 with Graves disease. Sample: peripheral blood mononuclear cells (PBMCs), taken at new diagnosis, from a patient treated with antithyroid drugs. J is TRBJ2-1 and V is TRBV5-6, with 9 positions matching TRBD2. CDR3: CASSVLAGMIGEQFF. DNA for the CDR3: TGTGCCAGCAGCGTGCTAGCGGGAATGATAGGTGAGCAGTTCTTC.